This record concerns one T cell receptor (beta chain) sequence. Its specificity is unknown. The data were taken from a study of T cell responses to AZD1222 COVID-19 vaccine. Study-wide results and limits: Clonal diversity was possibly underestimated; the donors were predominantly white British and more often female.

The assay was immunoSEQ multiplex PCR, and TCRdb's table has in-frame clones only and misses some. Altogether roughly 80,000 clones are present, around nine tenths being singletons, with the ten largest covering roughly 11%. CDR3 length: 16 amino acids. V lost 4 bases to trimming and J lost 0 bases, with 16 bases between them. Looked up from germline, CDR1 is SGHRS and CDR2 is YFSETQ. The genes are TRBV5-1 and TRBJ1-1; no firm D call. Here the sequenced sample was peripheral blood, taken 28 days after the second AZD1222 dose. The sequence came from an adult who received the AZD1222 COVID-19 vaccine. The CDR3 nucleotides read TGCGCCAGCAGCCGGGTAGGACCCAGGATGAACACTGAAGCTTTCTTT. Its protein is CASSRVGPRMNTEAFF.